Below, 21 T cell receptor beta chains from the same sample are listed, as sequenced in a study of radiotherapy plus CTLA-4 blockade in lung cancer (dated by TCRdb to the late 2010s). Library method: the immunoSEQ multiplex PCR assay. Held by TCRdb, this immuneACCESS table contains in-frame sequences only and omits some clones. Under half of the omission traces to an unresolved V gene where checked; the cause of the rest is unknown. The sample data list 85,000 to 100,000 clones, and roughly 78% of these were observed just once. About 14% of the sample is held by the ten biggest clonotypes. Sequencing was performed on peripheral blood, taken from a patient treated with radiotherapy plus ipilimumab. The receptors derive from a human donor with non-small cell lung cancer that progressed on radiotherapy plus ipilimumab.

The chain carries TRBV30 and TRBJ1-6; D gene ambiguous. V was pared by 4 bases and J by 5 bases, with 9 bases between. The CDR3 contains 13 residues. Germline values: CDR1 GTSNPN, CDR2 SVGIG (reference sequence). CDR3: CAWTYRHNSPLHF. For the CDR3, the DNA is TGTGCCTGGACGTATAGGCATAATTCACCCCTCCACTTT.

In DNA, the CDR3 is TGTGCCAGCAGCGCCGTGGGACAGTATGGGGGAGCTTTCTTT. Protein product: CASSAVGQYGGAFF. The rearrangement joins TRBV9 to TRBJ1-1; 7 bases map to TRBD1. Per germline, CDR1 SGDLS and CDR2 YYNGEE. The CDR3 runs 14 residues. J was trimmed by 10 bases and V by 3 bases; bases with no gene match: 12. The full variable domain, its missing parts supplied by reference TRBV9 and TRBJ1-1, is DSGVTQTPKHLITATGQRVTLRCSPRSGDLSVYWYQQSLDQGLQFLIQYYNGEERAKGNILERFSAQQFPDLHSELNLSSLELGDSALYFCASSAVGQYGGAFFGQGTRLTVV.

The chain uses TRBV4-1 and TRBJ2-7, with D maybe TRBD2 (5 bases). V lost 0 bases, J lost 3 bases, and 12 bases lay in between. The CDR3 consists of 15 residues. CDR1 and CDR2 from the germline V gene are MGHRA and YSYEKL. The CDR3 nucleotides are TGCGCCAGCAGCCAAGATCGAGGGCGCGGCTACGAGCAGTACTTC. This codes for CASSQDRGRGYEQYF.

Ten or more counts support this clone. This sequence joins TRBV28 and TRBJ2-1; TRBD2 aligns across 8 bases. J lost 2 bases, V lost 3 bases, and 6 bases had no gene match. This CDR3 is built from 16 residues. Per the germline V gene, CDR1 is MDHEN and CDR2 is SYDVKM. DNA of the CDR3: TGTGCCAGCAGTTTTACGGGAGGGCGAACCTACAATGAGCAGTTCTTC. It encodes CASSFTGGRTYNEQFF.

This clone has just a few counts. V is TRBV5-4 and J is TRBJ1-2; D is uncertain. V was clipped by 0 bases and J by 2 bases, with 5 bases between them. Germline assignment: CDR1 SGHNT and CDR2 YYREEE (reference sequence). The CDR3 sequence is 13 residues long. CDR3 region: CASSLDSNYGYTF. CDR3 in DNA: TGTGCCAGCAGCTTGGACAGCAACTATGGCTACACCTTC.

This chain joins TRBV5-6 and TRBJ2-7; D could derive from TRBD1 or TRBD2 (5 bases each). The germline V gene has CDR1 SGHDT and CDR2 YYEEEE. V dropped 5 bases and J dropped 4 bases, with 19 bases sitting between them. The CDR3 runs 15 residues. For the CDR3, the DNA is TGTGCCAGCAGTGGTGGAACGGGGACGCGGTACGAGCAGTACTTC. Translated, it gives CASSGGTGTRYEQYF.

This clone was seen only once. CDR3 region: CASSLAPGQGMTGELFF. Here the CDR3 DNA reads TGTGCCAGCAGTCTGGCCCCGGGACAGGGGATGACCGGGGAGCTGTTTTTT. V and J are TRBV7-3 and TRBJ2-2, with 10 positions matching TRBD1. Looked up from germline, CDR1 is SGHTA and CDR2 is FQGTGA. The CDR3 is 17 amino acids. V shed 6 bases, J shed 5 bases, and the junction held 12 bases outside the gene matches.

With respect to this clone: The junction does not match germline at one end; this may be a read error. The V and J genes are TRBV5-4 and TRBJ2-5; either TRBD1 or TRBD2 may supply D (6 bases each). The CDR3 totals 17 residues. Germline values: CDR1 SGHNT, CDR2 YYREEE (reference sequence). CDR3 loop: CASSQGNRGARGETQYF. The DNA of the CDR3 is TGCGCCAGCAGCCAAGGAAATAGGGGGGCCCGGGGGGAGACCCAGTACTTC. The entire variable domain, with the rest obtained from reference TRBV5-4 and TRBJ2-5, is as follows: ETGVTQSPTHLIKTRGQQVTLRCSSQSGHNTVSWYQQALGQGPQFIFQYYREEENGRGNFPPRFSGLQFPNYSSELNVNALELDDSALYLCASSQGNRGARGETQYFGPGTRLLVL.

In its sample, this clone was seen a few times. The chain recombines TRBV4-1 with TRBJ2-3; D is ambiguous. Trimming stripped 4 bases from V and 6 bases from J, with 11 bases between. CDR3 size: 13 residues. The germline CDR1 and CDR2 sequences are MGHRA and YSYEKL. The CDR3 here is CASSLYRQDTQYF. Here the CDR3 DNA reads TGCGCCAGCAGCCTATACCGGCAGGATACGCAGTATTTT.

The chain joins TRBV4-1 to TRBJ2-7, with 11 positions matching TRBD2. CDR1 and CDR2 from the germline V gene are MGHRA and YSYEKL. V lost 4 bases, J lost 3 bases, and 8 bases stayed unmatched. The CDR3 spans 16 residues. The CDR3 region is CASSRGLAGGGYEQYF. The CDR3 DNA reads TGCGCCAGCAGCCGCGGCCTAGCGGGGGGCGGCTACGAGCAGTACTTC.

This clone was seen only once. The genes are TRBV6-5 and TRBJ1-5; 9 bases align to TRBD1. Per germline, CDR1 MNHEY and CDR2 SVGAGI. V lost 4 bases to trimming and J lost 6 bases; unmatched junction nucleotides: 4. CDR3 length equals 14 residues. Here the CDR3 DNA reads TGTGCCAGCAGTTCGGGACAGGGATTTCAGCCCCAGCATTTT. Encoded protein: CASSSGQGFQPQHF.

The V call is TRBV28, the J call TRBJ2-7; 9 nucleotides match TRBD1. The CDR3 spans 15 residues. V was clipped by 6 bases and J by 4 bases; unmatched bases: 10. Germline V gene data show CDR1 as MDHEN and CDR2 as SYDVKM. This CDR3 reads CASRATGTGLYEQYF. The DNA of the CDR3 is TGTGCCAGCAGAGCCACCGGGACAGGGTTATACGAGCAGTACTTC.

V usage is TRBV19 and J usage is TRBJ1-5; no definite D call. Germline assignment: CDR1 LNHDA and CDR2 SQIVND (reference sequence). The germline V and J ends were trimmed by 3 bases and 7 bases, with 13 bases remaining between them. CDR3 length equals 14 residues. This CDR3 reads CASSMSLVSQPQHF. CDR3 coding DNA: TGTGCCAGTAGTATGTCCCTAGTTTCGCAGCCCCAGCATTTT.

V and J are TRBV9 and TRBJ2-3, with 13 bases that match TRBD2. The trim removed 7 bases at V and 3 bases at J, leaving 11 bases unmatched. CDR3 length: 17 amino acids. CDR1 and CDR2 from the germline V gene are SGDLS and YYNGEE. The CDR3 DNA sequence: TGTGCCAGCGGGACTAGCGGGATCCTCGGTGGTACAGATACGCAGTATTTT. Translating gives CASGTSGILGGTDTQYF.

The V and J genes are TRBV28 and TRBJ2-2; no clear D. Trimming left V 3 bases short and J 6 bases short, with 5 bases between. The CDR3 runs to 12 residues. CDR1 and CDR2 (germline): MDHEN, SYDVKM. CDR3 coding DNA: TGTGCCAGCAGTTTTGGCCCCGGGGAGCTGTTTTTT. This gives the protein CASSFGPGELFF.

The chain has TRBV28 and TRBJ1-1; 8 nucleotides match TRBD1. This CDR3 has 15 residues. In germline, CDR1 is MDHEN, CDR2 SYDVKM. With 1 base clipped from V and 4 bases from J, the junction kept 5 bases outside the gene matches. CDR3 region: CASSLSWTGTTEAFF. The CDR3 nucleotides are TGTGCCAGCAGTTTATCCTGGACAGGGACCACTGAAGCTTTCTTT.

The chain combines TRBV18 with TRBJ2-5; the D gene could be TRBD1 or TRBD2 (5 bases each). This CDR3 contains 13 residues. V was pared by 3 bases and J by 4 bases, with 9 bases between. Germline CDR1 KGHSH, CDR2 LQKENI. The CDR3 region is CASSPGPGETQYF. The CDR3 DNA reads TGTGCCAGCTCACCGGGACCTGGAGAGACCCAGTACTTC.

The chain's CDR3 is CASSYRTGVNLYEQYF. DNA for the CDR3: TGTGCCAGCAGTTACCGGACAGGGGTGAATCTTTACGAGCAGTACTTC. The rearrangement links TRBV6-6 to TRBJ2-7, with 9 bases aligning to TRBD1. The CDR3 spans 16 residues. With V trimmed by 2 bases and J by 4 bases, 9 bases remained unmatched. CDR1 and CDR2 from the germline V gene are MNHNY and SVGAGI (reference sequence).

The rearrangement links TRBV27 to TRBJ2-5; 13 positions match TRBD2. Germline lookup yields CDR1 MNHEY and CDR2 SMNVEV (reference sequence). Germline trimming cut 2 bases from V and 4 bases from J; bases unmatched to any gene: 4. CDR3 length equals 16 residues. The CDR3 DNA is TGTGCCAGCAGTTTACGGACTAGCGGGAGATCAGAGACCCAGTACTTC. Translation: CASSLRTSGRSETQYF.

Written as DNA, the CDR3 is TGTGCCAGCCTACTAGGATCGGGCCAGCCCCAGCATTTT. Amino acids: CASLLGSGQPQHF. The chain couples TRBV2 to TRBJ1-5, with unresolved D. The CDR3 is 13 residues long. Germline CDR1 and CDR2: SNHLY and FYNNEI. The V and J ends lost 8 bases and 7 bases respectively, with 15 bases between them.

V usage is TRBV19 and J usage is TRBJ2-5; no reliable D call. Germline V lookup: CDR1 LNHDA, CDR2 SQIVND (reference sequence). The V end was cut by 4 bases, the J end by 2 bases, with 11 bases between. The CDR3 is 14 amino acids. CDR3 in DNA: TGTGCCAGTAGTAGAGTGGGGATACAAGAGACCCAGTACTTC. Translation gives CASSRVGIQETQYF.